The next 16 T cell receptor beta chains were all read from a single sample in a study of T cells in Graves' hyperthyroidism and ophthalmopathy. From RNA transcripts, TCR beta CDR3 regions were amplified. When the TCR CDR3 underwent first-round RT-PCR, the HTBI primer set was used. Each CDR3 protein gets one entry after TCRdb re-called the multiplex PCR reads with MiXCR. The table records under 350,000 distinct CDR3 sequences, 10% to 15% of them present only once. The specimen was blood. These receptors were obtained from a woman aged 25 to 45 with Graves' hyperthyroidism that later progressed to Graves' ophthalmopathy.

This rearrangement joins TRBV7-8 to TRBJ2-3; 11 bases are a match to TRBD1. This CDR3 region has 15 residues. The germline V gene encodes CDR1 SGHVS and CDR2 FQNEAQ. V was clipped by 5 bases and J by 5 bases; unmatched bases: 6. The CDR3: CASSPDRGLQDTQYF. CDR3 nucleotides: TGTGCCAGCAGCCCGGACAGGGGGCTACAAGATACGCAGTATTTT.

Many counts were recorded for this clonotype. The chain has TRBV6-1 and TRBJ1-1; 7 nucleotides agree with TRBD1. The CDR3 covers 14 residues. V lost 6 bases and J lost 4; bases outside the gene matches: 8. Germline CDR1 reads MNHNS; CDR2 reads SASEGT. The CDR3 coding sequence is TGTGCCAGCAGGAAACAGGGGCAGGCCACTGAAGCTTTCTTT. It codes for CASRKQGQATEAFF.

There are many counts of this clonotype. J is TRBJ1-2 and V is TRBV27; D is uncertain. The ends were cut back, 5 bases at V and 6 bases at J, with 16 bases in the middle. In germline, CDR1 is MNHEY, CDR2 SMNVEV (reference sequence). There are 14 residues in the CDR3. The CDR3 sequence: CASSINPAPHGYTF. Written as DNA, the CDR3 is TGTGCCAGCAGTATCAACCCTGCGCCGCATGGCTACACCTTC.

Worth noting for this clonotype: A single base separates this from a much larger clone, so it may be a read error. The chain links TRBV7-2 to TRBJ2-5; TRBD1 matches at 10 bases. This CDR3 has 15 residues. Germline CDR1 is SGHTA and CDR2 is FQGNSA. In nucleotides, the CDR3 is TGTGCCGGCAGCTATAGTGGGACAGGGGAAGAGACCCAGTACTTC. Translating it yields CAGSYSGTGEETQYF.

The table lists this clonotype with many counts. This chain uses TRBV2 with TRBJ2-1; either TRBD1 or TRBD2 may fit D (5 bases each). Trimming pared 7 bases from V and 5 bases from J, leaving 15 bases between. The V gene's germline CDR1 is SNHLY and CDR2 FYNNEI. The CDR3 contains 14 residues. CDR3 coding DNA: TGTGCCAGCACCTGGGGCTCGGGGAACAATGAGCAGTTCTTC. This codes for CASTWGSGNNEQFF. Full variable domain (rest looked up from reference TRBV2 and TRBJ2-1): EPEVTQTPSHQVTQMGQEVILRCVPISNHLYFYWYRQILGQKVEFLVSFYNNEISEKSEIFDDQFSVERPDGSNFTLKIRSTKLEDSAMYFCASTWGSGNNEQFFGPGTRLTVL.

This clonotype has ten or more counts. The chain combines TRBV12-3 or TRBV12-4 with TRBJ1-2, with unresolved D. This CDR3 comprises 14 residues. The V and J ends lost 5 bases and 2 bases respectively, with 12 bases between them. The CDR3 DNA reads TGTGCCAGCAGTACCCGTCGCGGCAACTATGGCTACACCTTC. It codes for CASSTRRGNYGYTF.

This clonotype was detected many times. The chain uses TRBV20-1 and TRBJ2-7; 10 bases agree with TRBD2. The CDR3 totals 14 residues. Germline CDR1 is DFQATT and CDR2 is SNEGSKA (reference sequence). J was trimmed by 4 bases and V by 6 bases; bases with no gene match: 9. CDR3 sequence (DNA): TGCAGTGCGGCTAGCGGGAGAGCTTATTACGAGCAGTACTTC. As protein: CSAASGRAYYEQYF.

In this sample, this clonotype turned up a few times. This clone may be a read error of a much larger clone one base away. J is TRBJ2-7 and V is TRBV7-9, with D unclear. The CDR3 covers 11 residues. Germline CDR1 reads SEHNR; CDR2 reads FQNEAQ (reference sequence). V was clipped by 4 bases and J by 6 bases, with 7 bases between them. CDR3 coding DNA: TGTGCCAGCAGCTCAATCTGCGAGCAGTACTTC. As protein: CASSSICEQYF.

CDR3 sequence reads: CATSDFPGPDTGELFF. The CDR3 nucleotides are TGTGCCACCAGTGATTTTCCAGGGCCCGACACCGGGGAGCTGTTTTTT. This chain connects TRBV24-1 to TRBJ2-2, with D perhaps TRBD1 (5 bases). Between the trimmed V and J ends, which lost 1 base and 3 bases, there was a span of 11 bases. Looked up from germline, CDR1 is KGHDR and CDR2 is SFDVKD. CDR3 length equals 16 residues.

The CDR3 protein is CACMRQSSYNEQFF. The DNA for the CDR3 is TGTGCCTGTATGAGACAGAGCTCCTACAATGAGCAGTTCTTC. The chain carries TRBV30 and TRBJ2-1, with D possibly matching TRBD1 (5 bases). Germline V gene data show CDR1 as GTSNPN and CDR2 as SVGIG (reference sequence). V was cut by 6 bases and J by 0 bases, with 12 bases left in between. CDR3 length equals 14 residues.

This clonotype has more than one count but fewer than ten. CDR3 nucleotides: TGTGCCATCGTACTACCGGGACAGCCACCCCAGGCCAAAAACATTCAGTACTTC. It specifies CAIVLPGQPPQAKNIQYF. The chain is built from TRBV24-1 and TRBJ2-4; 7 positions match TRBD1. The germline V gene has CDR1 KGHDR and CDR2 SFDVKD. The length of the CDR3 is 18 residues. V was clipped by 11 bases and J by 1 base; unmatched bases: 19.

This clonotype has more than one count but fewer than ten. The chain has TRBV30 and TRBJ1-1; D gene ambiguous. The CDR3 covers 11 residues. Trimming cost V 4 bases and J 3 bases, with 6 bases left between them. CDR1 is GTSNPN, CDR2 SVGIG, per germline (reference sequence). Here the CDR3 DNA reads TGTGCCTGGATGGGGTACACTGAAGCTTTCTTT. Translated: CAWMGYTEAFF.

The V and J genes are TRBV4-1 and TRBJ1-2, with a weak D call TRBD1 (6 bases). Trimming removed 0 bases at V and 8 bases at J, with 16 bases between. The CDR3 length is 15 residues. Germline V gives CDR1 MGHRA, CDR2 YSYEKL. This CDR3 is CASSQDFRTEGGYTF. The CDR3 coding sequence is TGCGCCAGCAGCCAAGATTTTAGGACAGAGGGAGGCTACACCTTC.

A few counts support this clonotype. A clone one base away is much larger, so this may be a read error. The V call is TRBV18, the J call TRBJ2-7, with 10 nucleotides matching TRBD2. V gave up 6 bases and J gave up 2 bases; unmatched junction bases: 7. CDR1 KGHSH and CDR2 LQKENI come from the germline V gene. CDR3 size: 15 residues. DNA of the CDR3: TGTGCCAGCTCCCACGGACTAGCGGATACCTACGAGCAGTACTTC. It yields the protein CASSHGLADTYEQYF.

Note on this clonotype: A clone one base away is much larger, so this may be a read error. The chain combines TRBV12-3 or TRBV12-4 with TRBJ2-7; the D gene is possibly TRBD2 (6 bases). Trimming took off 4 bases at V and 5 bases at J, with 21 bases between the two ends. This CDR3 contains 16 residues. CDR3 region: CASSSEGRGPYHEQYF. In nucleotides, the CDR3 is TGTGCCAGCAGTTCGGAGGGGCGGGGCCCCTACCACGAGCAGTACTTC.

This rearrangement joins TRBV27 to TRBJ2-1, with D unresolved. The CDR3 runs 13 residues. Germline V gene data show CDR1 as MNHEY and CDR2 as SMNVEV (reference sequence). V was cut by 5 bases and J by 4 bases, with 9 bases left in between. In DNA, the CDR3 is TGTGCCAGCAGTGATCTGGAATACAATGAGCAGTTCTTC. Amino acid sequence: CASSDLEYNEQFF.